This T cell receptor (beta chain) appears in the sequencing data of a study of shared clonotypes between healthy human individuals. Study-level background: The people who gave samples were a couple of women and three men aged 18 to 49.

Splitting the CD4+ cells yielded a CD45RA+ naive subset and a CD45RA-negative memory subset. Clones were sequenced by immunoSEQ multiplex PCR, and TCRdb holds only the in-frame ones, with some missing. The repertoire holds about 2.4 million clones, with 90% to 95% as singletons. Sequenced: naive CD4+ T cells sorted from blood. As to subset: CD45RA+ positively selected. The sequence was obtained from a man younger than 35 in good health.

CDR3 residues: CASSLGGQGIGETQYF. CDR3 sequence (DNA): TGTGCCAGCAGCTTGGGGGGCCAGGGGATTGGAGAGACCCAGTACTTC. The rearrangement uses TRBV5-4 and TRBJ2-5; perhaps TRBD1 as D (6 bases). V lost 0 bases and J lost 4, with 16 bases in between. CDR1 is SGHNT, CDR2 YYREEE, per germline (reference sequence). CDR3 length: 16 amino acids.